Only one count was recorded for the clone carrying this T cell receptor (beta chain). The antigen remains undetermined. These data come from a study of cytotoxic CD8 clonotypes in ibrutinib-treated CLL. General study results and limits: Contraction or stability on treatment characterized the public clonotypes, which were uncommon.

The assay was immunoSEQ multiplex PCR, and TCRdb's table has in-frame clones only and misses some. The sample carries around 200,000 clones, 70% recorded once. The CDR3 is 13 amino acids. V lost 4 bases and J lost 1; bases outside the gene matches: 3. CDR1 is SQVTM, CDR2 ANQGSEA, per germline. The sequences come from PBMCs, collected after 12 months of ibrutinib treatment. The V call is TRBV29-1, the J call TRBJ1-1; 7 bases are a match to TRBD1. This clonotype was sampled from a human donor with chronic lymphocytic leukemia. The CDR3 DNA reads TGCAGCGTTGGGGGACAGACGAACACTGAAGCTTTCTTT. Protein sequence: CSVGGQTNTEAFF.